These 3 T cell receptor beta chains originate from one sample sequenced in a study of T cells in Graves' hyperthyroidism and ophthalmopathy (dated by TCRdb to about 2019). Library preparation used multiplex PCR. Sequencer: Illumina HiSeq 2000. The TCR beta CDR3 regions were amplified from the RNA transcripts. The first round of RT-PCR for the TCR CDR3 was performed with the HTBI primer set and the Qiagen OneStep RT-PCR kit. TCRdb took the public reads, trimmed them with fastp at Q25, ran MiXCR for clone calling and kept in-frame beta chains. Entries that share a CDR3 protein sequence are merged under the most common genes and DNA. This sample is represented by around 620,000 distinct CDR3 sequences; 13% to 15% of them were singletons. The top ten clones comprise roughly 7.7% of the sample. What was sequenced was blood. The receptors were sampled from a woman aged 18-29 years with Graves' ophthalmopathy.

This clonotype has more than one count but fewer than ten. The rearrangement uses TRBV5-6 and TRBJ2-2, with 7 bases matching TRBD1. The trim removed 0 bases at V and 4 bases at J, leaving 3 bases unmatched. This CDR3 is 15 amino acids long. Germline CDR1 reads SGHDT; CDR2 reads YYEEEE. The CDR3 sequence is CASSLGDSFTGELFF. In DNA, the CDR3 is TGTGCCAGCAGCTTGGGGGACAGCTTCACCGGGGAGCTGTTTTTT.

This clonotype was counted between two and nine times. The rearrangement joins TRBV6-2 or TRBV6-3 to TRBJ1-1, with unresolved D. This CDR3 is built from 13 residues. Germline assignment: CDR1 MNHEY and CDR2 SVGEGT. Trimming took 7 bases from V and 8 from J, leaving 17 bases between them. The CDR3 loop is CASTPRSGREAFF. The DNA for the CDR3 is TGTGCCAGCACCCCCCGAAGTGGTCGGGAAGCTTTCTTT.

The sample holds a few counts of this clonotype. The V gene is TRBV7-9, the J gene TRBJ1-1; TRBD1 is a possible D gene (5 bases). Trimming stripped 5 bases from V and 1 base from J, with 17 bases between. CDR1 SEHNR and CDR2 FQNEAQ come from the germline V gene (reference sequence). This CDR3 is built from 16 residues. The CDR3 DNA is TGTGCCAGCAGCGCTCAACGAGGGACGGCGAACACTGAAGCTTTCTTT. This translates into CASSAQRGTANTEAFF.